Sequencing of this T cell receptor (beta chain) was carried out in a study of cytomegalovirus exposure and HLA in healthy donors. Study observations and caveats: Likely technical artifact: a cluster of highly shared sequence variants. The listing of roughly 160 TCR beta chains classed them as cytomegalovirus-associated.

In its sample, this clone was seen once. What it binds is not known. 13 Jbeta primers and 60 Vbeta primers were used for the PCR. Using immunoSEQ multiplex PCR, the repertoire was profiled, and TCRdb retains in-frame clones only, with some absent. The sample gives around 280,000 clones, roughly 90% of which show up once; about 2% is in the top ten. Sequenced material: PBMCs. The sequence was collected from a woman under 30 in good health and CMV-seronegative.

The CDR3 region has the DNA TGTGCCAGTAGTATTGAGGTGAATCAGCCCCAGCATTTT. It specifies CASSIEVNQPQHF. J is TRBJ1-5 and V is TRBV19; D uncertain. Germline V gene sequence: CDR1 LNHDA, CDR2 SQIVND (reference sequence). V dropped 3 bases and J dropped 4 bases, with 7 bases sitting between them. The CDR3 has 13 residues.